This T cell receptor (beta chain) emerged from a study of PD-1 blockade in classical Hodgkin lymphoma (TCRdb year 2020). For the study in its entirety: Nivolumab dosing was 3 mg/kg intravenously every 2 weeks, continuing until either disease progression or unacceptable toxicity. To define a peripheral blood immune signature of response to PD-1 blockade in classical Hodgkin lymphoma, the study combined TCR beta sequencing with CyTOF. Overall study results and their limits: Trial patients with a complete response had baseline diversity similar to that of newly diagnosed patients, while partial responders and progressors had significantly lower diversity. The study was restricted to a single clinical trial cohort, and the causes of repertoire differences, possibly disease activity or prior therapy, were left undefined. Diversity was lower in patients who began nivolumab less than 1 year after ASCT, so these patients were left out of later analyses to avoid confounding by immune reconstitution. Baseline TCR diversity was reported to be lower in newly diagnosed patients than in healthy donors and to be lower still in relapsed/refractory patients. CD4+ but not CD8+ TCR diversity rose significantly by C4D1 (p=0.0027 vs p=0.16), most apparent in complete responders (p=0.02).

In the paper's terms, the time point label means: cycle 2 day 1 (C2D1) of nivolumab. All trial patients had relapsed after autologous stem cell transplantation, with cohorts A, B and C differing in prior brentuximab vedotin exposure. The trial cohort was composed of about 54 patients with relapsed/refractory classical Hodgkin lymphoma, for whom complete response, partial response or progressive disease was recorded as best overall response. In the multi-cohort phase II CheckMate 205 trial, trial patients received single-agent nivolumab. An independent review committee assessed best overall response using the 2007 International Working Group response criteria. Trial PBMCs were collected immediately before nivolumab initiation (C1D1) and during therapy at cycle 2 day 1 and cycle 4 day 1. After peripheral blood was drawn into 8 mL Vacutainer Cell Preparation Tubes, PBMCs were isolated by centrifugation and then cryopreserved.

Genomic DNA was isolated using the Qiagen DNeasy kit from unsorted PBMCs as well as from negatively selected CD4+ and CD8+ fractions. TCR beta CDR3 regions were subjected to amplification by immunoSEQ multiplex PCR with primers that anneal to V and J segments. Amplification bias was minimized using a synthetic immune receptor repertoire, and residual bias was removed computationally after sequencing. On the study's bioinformatics: Repertoire diversity was quantified as the Shannon entropy index using custom Python scripts. Unsorted, CD4+ and CD8+ repertoires were analyzed separately, except in combined analyses where CD4+ and CD8+ sequences were merged in silico. Clonal expansion was defined as a frequency increase of at least 2-fold after treatment compared with C1D1, and clones undetected at baseline were assigned a pseudocount of 0.5. Clones with 0 or 1 copy at C1D1 were defined as singleton clones, while clones with 2 or more copies were defined as non-singleton clones. Clones expanded in unsorted samples were assigned a CD4+, CD8+ or unknown annotation through matching of protein sequences in sorted samples from the same patient. Wilcoxon tests on paired samples were used to test changes in diversity from C1D1 to C4D1. TCRdb mirrors the immuneACCESS table, restricted to in-frame sequences. Some clones are absent from its copies; in checked studies, under half trace to an unresolved V gene, and the reason for the others is unknown. The V and J calls and clone size are taken from that table; D and trimming were inferred from the DNA. The sample yields approximately 52,000 clones; roughly 73% were counted once. The ten top clones hold over 12% of the sample.

The CDR3, cysteine through phenylalanine, is 14 amino acids long. The only DNA kept is the CDR3, 42 bases in frame from the first base. V sheds 3 bases and J sheds 2 bases, leaving 10 bases between their ends. Via the germline V gene, CDR1 is MDHEN and CDR2 SYDVKM. About this clone: Its target antigen remains unknown. Base qualities were left out, and no much larger clone turns up one base away.

Here the chain combines TRBV28 and TRBJ2-5; the D gene is not confidently resolved. Sequenced material: peripheral blood mononuclear cells (PBMCs), taken before the second cycle of nivolumab. The receptor was derived from a human donor with classical Hodgkin lymphoma. This receptor has the CDR3 CASSLRGPQETQYF. Here is the DNA: TGTGCCAGCAGTTTGAGAGGTCCGCAAGAGACCCAGTACTTC.